These 20 T cell receptor beta chains were all obtained from the same sample, sequenced in a study of breast tumors, draining lymph nodes, adjacent tissues. Samples came from axillary lymph nodes draining the breast cancer. One entry per CDR3 protein, called by TCRdb with MiXCR from the multiplex PCR reads. Here the sample spans approximately 180,000 distinct CDR3 sequences, around a third being singletons. Input material: axillary lymph node tissue. All receptors come from a female donor with breast cancer. Some clones in this sample may be carry-over from other donors' samples.

The chain joins TRBV5-1 to TRBJ2-6; the match to TRBD2 covers 10 bases. The germline gives CDR1 SGHRS, CDR2 YFSETQ. The CDR3 sequence is 16 residues long. V lost 5 bases, J lost 0 bases, and 2 bases stayed unmatched. DNA of the CDR3: TGCGCCAGCAGACTAGCGGGGAACTCTGGGGCCAACGTCCTGACTTTC. Translation gives CASRLAGNSGANVLTF.

To note about this clonotype: Compared with germline, one end of the junction differs, possibly owing to a read error. This chain connects TRBV7-3 to TRBJ2-2; maybe TRBD2 (6 bases). The germline gives CDR1 SGHTA, CDR2 FQGTGA. CDR3 length equals 16 residues. The CDR3 DNA sequence: TGTGCCAGCAGCTTAGTAAGGACGGGGGAGGCCGGGGATCTGTTTTTT. It encodes CASSLVRTGEAGDLFF.

This clonotype was picked up a small number of times. This sequence joins TRBV6-6 and TRBJ1-4; TRBD1 matches at 9 bases. The germline CDR1 and CDR2 sequences are MNHNY and SVGAGI (reference sequence). The CDR3 runs to 15 residues. The V segment lost 1 base and the J segment 4 bases; nucleotides outside the gene matches: 1. DNA for the CDR3: TGTGCCAGCAGTTACTTGACAGGGGGTAATGAAAAACTGTTTTTT. It is translated as CASSYLTGGNEKLFF.

In this sample, this clonotype turned up many times. J is TRBJ2-3 and V is TRBV5-1, with unresolved D. With 0 bases removed from V and 0 bases from J, the gap between germline ends came to 11 bases. The CDR3 covers 16 residues. CDR1 and CDR2 from the germline V gene are SGHRS and YFSETQ. CDR3 in amino acids: CASSLGGRDSTDTQYF. As DNA, the CDR3 is TGCGCCAGCAGCTTGGGAGGACGAGACAGCACAGATACGCAGTATTTT.

For this clonotype: This may be a read error, as it is one base from a much larger clone. CDR3 in DNA: TGCAGTGCTGGAGGAGGACGGAAGTCTAACTATGGCTACCCCTTC. Amino acid sequence: CSAGGGRKSNYGYPF. The chain carries TRBV20-1 and TRBJ1-2; D uncertain. CDR1 and CDR2 (germline): DFQATT, SNEGSKA (reference sequence). The CDR3 covers 15 residues.

This clonotype was counted between two and nine times. The rearrangement uses TRBV6-5 and TRBJ1-2, with D possibly matching TRBD1 (6 bases). The CDR3 is 14 amino acids. Germline CDR1 and CDR2: MNHEY and SVGAGI. The V gene lost 5 bases and the J gene lost 6 bases, with 16 bases spanning the gap. CDR3: CASSHGTSANGYTF. The DNA for the CDR3 is TGTGCCAGCAGTCACGGGACATCAGCAAATGGCTACACCTTC.

The chain couples TRBV15 to TRBJ2-5, with 8 nucleotides matching TRBD1. With V trimmed by 3 bases and J by 5 bases, 8 bases remained unmatched. Germline CDR1 reads LNHNV; CDR2 reads YYDKDF (reference sequence). This CDR3 region has 15 residues. In nucleotides, the CDR3 is TGTGCCACCAGCAGCTCGGACAGGGTCGGGGAGACCCAGTACTTC. It translates to CATSSSDRVGETQYF.

Only a few counts were recorded for this clonotype. The chain recombines TRBV6-2 or TRBV6-3 with TRBJ1-5; the D gene is possibly TRBD1 (6 bases). This CDR3 comprises 15 residues. Per the germline V gene, CDR1 is MNHEY and CDR2 is SVGEGT. V was trimmed by 6 bases and J by 1 base, leaving 13 bases between them. The CDR3 loop reads CASSPGQTSNQPQHF. The CDR3 nucleotides are TGTGCCAGCAGCCCCGGACAGACGAGCAATCAGCCCCAGCATTTT.

The table lists this clonotype with a few counts. This may be a read error, as it is one base from a much larger clone. The gene calls are TRBV11-3 and TRBJ1-2; D remains ambiguous. The V gene's germline CDR1 is SGHNT and CDR2 YENEEA. This CDR3 has 14 amino acids. Deletions cut 0 bases from V and 5 bases from J, with 10 bases between. The CDR3 nucleotides read TGTGCCAGCAGCTTAGATCTTAAAACGTATGGCTACACCTTC. Its translation is CASSLDLKTYGYTF.

V gene TRBV28 combines with J gene TRBJ2-1; no definite D call. Trimming pared 4 bases from V and 12 bases from J, leaving 10 bases between. The CDR3 is 11 amino acids. CDR1 is MDHEN, CDR2 SYDVKM, per germline. CDR3 DNA: TGTGCCAGCAGTTCTATGGTACGGCAGTTCTTC. Translation: CASSSMVRQFF.

This clonotype has a count of ten or more. This chain connects TRBV2 to TRBJ2-5, with 8 bases aligning to TRBD1. The J segment lost 2 bases and the V segment lost 6 bases, leaving 14 bases of the junction unmatched. Germline V gives CDR1 SNHLY, CDR2 FYNNEI. The CDR3 runs to 17 residues. Here the CDR3 DNA reads TGTGCCAGCAGCCCTTTCGGACAGGGAGTAAGTCAAGAGACCCAGTACTTC. Protein sequence: CASSPFGQGVSQETQYF.

This clonotype was counted many times. The chain joins TRBV27 to TRBJ2-7, with D possibly matching TRBD2 (5 bases). Looked up from germline, CDR1 is MNHEY and CDR2 is SMNVEV (reference sequence). This CDR3 comprises 15 residues. V shed 0 bases and J shed 0 bases, with 9 bases lying between them. This CDR3 is CASSLSRVSSYEQYF. CDR3 bases: TGTGCCAGCAGTTTATCGCGGGTCAGCTCCTACGAGCAGTACTTC.

This clonotype was seen at least ten times. The gene calls are TRBV11-2 and TRBJ2-1; 8 nucleotides line up with TRBD2. V shed 9 bases, J shed 1 base, and the junction held 14 bases outside the gene matches. CDR3 size: 17 residues. The germline V gene has CDR1 SGHAT and CDR2 FQNNGV. CDR3 sequence (DNA): TGTGCCAGTAACGGTGGGGTAGCGGGATGGTCCTACAATGAGCAGTTCTTC. Amino acids: CASNGGVAGWSYNEQFF. Drawing the rest from reference TRBV11-2 and TRBJ2-1, the complete variable domain is EAGVAQSPRYKIIEKRQSVAFWCNPISGHATLYWYQQILGQGPKLLIQFQNNGVVDDSQLPKDRFSAERLKGVDSTLKIQPAKLEDSAVYLCASNGGVAGWSYNEQFFGPGTRLTVL.

Turning to this clonotype: Sequence at one end of the junction differs from germline and may be a read error. This chain connects TRBV19 to TRBJ1-6, with 8 bases lining up with TRBD1. Per the germline V gene, CDR1 is LNHDA and CDR2 is SQIVND (reference sequence). The CDR3 has 14 amino acids. The CDR3 loop is CTSRDRGSNSPLHF. CDR3 bases: TGTACCAGTAGAGACAGGGGAAGTAATTCACCCCTCCACTTT.

The chain recombines TRBV6-1 with TRBJ2-3; 8 bases agree with TRBD2. V lost 6 bases and J lost 2; bases outside the gene matches: 10. The CDR3 covers 16 residues. Germline assignment: CDR1 MNHNS and CDR2 SASEGT. CDR3 DNA: TGTGCCAGCAGGCCGACGGGGGGGGGATTCACAGATACGCAGTATTTT. This codes for CASRPTGGGFTDTQYF.

This clonotype was seen a few times. A much larger clonotype is one base distant, so this may be a read error. Without the conserved terminal phenylalanine or tryptophan, this CDR3 likely stems from a read error. The chain employs TRBV19 and TRBJ2-3, with TRBD2 matching 10 bases. Germline V gene data show CDR1 as LNHDA and CDR2 as SQIVND (reference sequence). The trim removed 5 bases at V and 2 bases at J, leaving 7 bases unmatched. This CDR3 spans 16 amino acids. The CDR3 DNA reads as TGTGCCAGTAGTGGCCGACTAGCGGGTTACACAGATACGCAGTATTCT. Translated: CASSGRLAGYTDTQYS.

This clonotype has ten or more counts. This chain links TRBV7-9 with TRBJ1-6; the D is unclear. This CDR3 is 12 amino acids long. Trimming cost V 3 bases and J 8 bases, with 5 bases left between them. CDR1 and CDR2 from the germline V gene are SEHNR and FQNEAQ (reference sequence). The chain's CDR3 is CASSFGDSPLHF. As DNA, the CDR3 is TGTGCCAGCAGCTTCGGAGATTCACCCCTCCACTTT.

This clonotype was seen ten or more times. One junction end does not reproduce the germline sequence, and a read error may be involved. The chain links TRBV5-5 to TRBJ2-3; 8 nucleotides line up with TRBD2. CDR1 and CDR2 (germline): SGHKS, YYEKEE (reference sequence). The length of the CDR3 is 15 residues. The CDR3 coding sequence is TGTGCCAGCAGCCGCTGGACTAGCACCACAAATACGCAGTATTTT. Encoded protein: CASSRWTSTTNTQYF.

Comment on this clonotype: At one of its ends the junction is not consistent with the germline gene, which may arise from a read error. CDR3 DNA: TGTGCCAGGAGTGACCTCCCCACAGATACGCAGTATTTT. Encoded protein: CARSDLPTDTQYF. The J gene is TRBJ2-3, the V gene TRBV2; no reliable D call. The CDR3 spans 13 residues. Germline loops: CDR1 SNHLY, CDR2 FYNNEI.

Many counts were recorded for this clonotype. The V call is TRBV7-9, the J call TRBJ2-6; unclear D gene. The CDR3 is 16 residues long. The V gene lost 8 bases and the J gene lost 0 bases, with 14 bases spanning the gap. Germline CDR1 reads SEHNR; CDR2 reads FQNEAQ (reference sequence). CDR3: CASSLPGSSGANVLTF. The CDR3 DNA follows: TGTGCCAGCTCCCTACCAGGCAGCTCTGGGGCCAACGTCCTGACTTTC. The whole variable domain, remainder taken from reference TRBV7-9 and TRBJ2-6, is DTGVSQNPRHKITKRGQNVTFRCDPISEHNRLYWYRQTLGQGPEFLTYFQNEAQLEKSRLLSDRFSAERPKGSFSTLEIQRTEQGDSAMYLCASSLPGSSGANVLTFGAGSRLTVL.